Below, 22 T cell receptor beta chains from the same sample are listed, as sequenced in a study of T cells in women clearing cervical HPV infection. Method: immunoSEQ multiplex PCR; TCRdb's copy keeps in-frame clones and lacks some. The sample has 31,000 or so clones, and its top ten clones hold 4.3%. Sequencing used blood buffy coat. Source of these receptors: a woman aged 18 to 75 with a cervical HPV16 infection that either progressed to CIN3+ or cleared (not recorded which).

Incomplete CDR3 DNA: TGTGCCAGCAGCGACAGCGGGCCGAGCTCCTACGAG. It translates to CASSDSGPSSYE. The CDR3 in full is CASSDSGPSSYEQYF. The rearrangement joins TRBV4-2 to TRBJ2-7; possibly TRBD2 for D (6 bases). The CDR3 end is not reached by the read, which stops 3 residues before it; the germline J gene fills it in. Germline lookup yields CDR1 LGHNA and CDR2 YNFKEQ. V was cut by 5 bases and J by 0 bases, with 14 bases left in between. The CDR3 extends over 15 amino acids.

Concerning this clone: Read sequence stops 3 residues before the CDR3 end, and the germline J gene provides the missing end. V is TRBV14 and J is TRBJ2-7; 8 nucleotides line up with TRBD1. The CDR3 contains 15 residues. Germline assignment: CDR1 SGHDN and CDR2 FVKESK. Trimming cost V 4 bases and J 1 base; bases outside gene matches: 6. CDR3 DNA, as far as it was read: TGTGCCAGCAGCCCCCGAGGGACAGGATCCTACGAG. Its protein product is CASSPRGTGSYE. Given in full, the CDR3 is CASSPRGTGSYEQYF.

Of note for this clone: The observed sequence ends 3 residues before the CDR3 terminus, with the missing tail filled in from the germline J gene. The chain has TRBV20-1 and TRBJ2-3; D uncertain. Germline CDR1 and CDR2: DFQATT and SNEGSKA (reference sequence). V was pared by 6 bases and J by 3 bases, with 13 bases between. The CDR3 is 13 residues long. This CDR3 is CSAIAAVTDTQYF. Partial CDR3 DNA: TGCAGTGCCATCGCCGCAGTTACAGATACG.

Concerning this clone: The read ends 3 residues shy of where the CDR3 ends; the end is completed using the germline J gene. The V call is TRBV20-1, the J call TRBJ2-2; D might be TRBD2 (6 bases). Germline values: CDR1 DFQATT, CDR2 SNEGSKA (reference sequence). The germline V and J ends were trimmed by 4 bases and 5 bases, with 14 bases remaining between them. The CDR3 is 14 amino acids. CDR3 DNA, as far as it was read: TGCAGTGCTACCCCAAGACTAGGGACCGGGGAG. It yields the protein CSATPRLGTGE. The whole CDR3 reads CSATPRLGTGELFF.

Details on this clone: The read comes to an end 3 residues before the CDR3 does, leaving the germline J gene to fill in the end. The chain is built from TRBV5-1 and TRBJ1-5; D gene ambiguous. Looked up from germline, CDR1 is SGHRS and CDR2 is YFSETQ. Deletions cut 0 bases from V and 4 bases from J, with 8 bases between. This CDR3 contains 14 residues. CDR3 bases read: TGCGCCAGCAGCTTGGTAGCCGGAAATCAGCCC. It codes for CASSLVAGNQP. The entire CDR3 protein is CASSLVAGNQPQHF. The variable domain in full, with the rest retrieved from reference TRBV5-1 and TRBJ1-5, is KAGVTQTPRYLIKTRGQQVTLSCSPISGHRSVSWYQQTPGQGLQFLFEYFSETQRNKGNFPGRFSGRQFSNSRSEMNVSTLELGDSALYLCASSLVAGNQPQHFGDGTRLSIL.

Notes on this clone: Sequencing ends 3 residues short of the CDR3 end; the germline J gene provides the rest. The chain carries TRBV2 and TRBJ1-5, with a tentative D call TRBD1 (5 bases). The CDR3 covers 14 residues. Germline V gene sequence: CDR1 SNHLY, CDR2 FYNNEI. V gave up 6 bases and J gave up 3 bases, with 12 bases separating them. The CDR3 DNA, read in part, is TGTGCCAGCAGGGGAGACAGTCCCAATCAGCCC. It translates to CASRGDSPNQP. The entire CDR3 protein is CASRGDSPNQPQHF.

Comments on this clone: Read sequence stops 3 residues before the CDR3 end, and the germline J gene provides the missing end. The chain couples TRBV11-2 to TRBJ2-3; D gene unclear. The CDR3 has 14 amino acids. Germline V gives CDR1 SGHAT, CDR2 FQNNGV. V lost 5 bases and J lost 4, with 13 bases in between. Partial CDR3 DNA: TGTGCCAGCAGCCCCCAGGCGCGAGCAGATACG. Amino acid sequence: CASSPQARADT. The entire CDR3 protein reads CASSPQARADTQYF.

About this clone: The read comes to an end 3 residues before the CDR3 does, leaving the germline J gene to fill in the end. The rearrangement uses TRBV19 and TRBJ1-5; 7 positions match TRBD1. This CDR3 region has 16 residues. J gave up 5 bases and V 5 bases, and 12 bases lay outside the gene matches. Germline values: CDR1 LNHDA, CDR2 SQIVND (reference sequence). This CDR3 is CASSHGRGQVYQPQHF. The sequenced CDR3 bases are TGTGCCAGTAGTCACGGCCGTGGACAGGTTTATCAGCCC.

Here the CDR3 reads CASSLRGSAKNIQYF. The CDR3 DNA, read in part, is TGTGCCAGCAGTTTAAGAGGTTCGGCCAAAAACATT. The chain links TRBV12-3 or TRBV12-4 to TRBJ2-4; D call uncertain. The read ends 3 residues shy of where the CDR3 ends; the end is completed using the germline J gene. Trimming removed 2 bases from V and 1 base from J, with 9 bases in between. This CDR3 is 15 amino acids long.

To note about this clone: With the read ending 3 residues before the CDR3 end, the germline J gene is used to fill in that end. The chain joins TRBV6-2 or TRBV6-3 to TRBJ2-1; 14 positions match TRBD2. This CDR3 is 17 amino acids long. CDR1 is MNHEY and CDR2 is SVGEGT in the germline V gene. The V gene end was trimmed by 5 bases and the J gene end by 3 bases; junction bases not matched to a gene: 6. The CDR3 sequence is CASSTGTSGGHYNEQFF. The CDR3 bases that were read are TGTGCCAGCAGTACCGGGACTAGCGGGGGTCACTACAATGAG.

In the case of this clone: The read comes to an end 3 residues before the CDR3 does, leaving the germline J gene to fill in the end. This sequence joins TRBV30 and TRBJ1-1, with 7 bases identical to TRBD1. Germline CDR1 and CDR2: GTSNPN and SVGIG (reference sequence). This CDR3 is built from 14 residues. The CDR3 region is CAWSAPGGFLKAFF. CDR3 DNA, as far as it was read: TGTGCCTGGAGTGCCCCAGGGGGATTTCTGAAA.

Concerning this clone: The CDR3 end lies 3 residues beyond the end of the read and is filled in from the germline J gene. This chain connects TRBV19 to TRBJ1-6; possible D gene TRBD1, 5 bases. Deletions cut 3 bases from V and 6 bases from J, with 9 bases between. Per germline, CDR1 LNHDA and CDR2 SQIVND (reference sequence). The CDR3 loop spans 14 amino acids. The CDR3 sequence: CASSMGQVNSPLHF. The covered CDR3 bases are TGTGCCAGTAGTATGGGGCAGGTTAATTCACCC.

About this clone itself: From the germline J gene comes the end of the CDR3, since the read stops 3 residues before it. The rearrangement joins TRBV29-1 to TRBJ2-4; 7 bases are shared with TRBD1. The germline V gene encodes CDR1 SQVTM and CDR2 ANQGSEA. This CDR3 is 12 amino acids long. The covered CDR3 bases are TGCAGCGTTGCCGGGACAGTCTATGGT. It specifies CSVAGTVYG. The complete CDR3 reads CSVAGTVYGQYF.

CDR3 residues: CASSLPGLYETQYF. The CDR3 DNA, read in part, is TGTGCCAGCAGCTTACCGGGACTTTACGAGACG. The chain links TRBV5-6 to TRBJ2-3; perhaps TRBD2 as D (6 bases). Sequencing ends 3 residues short of the CDR3 end; the germline J gene provides the rest. Germline CDR1 reads SGHDT; CDR2 reads YYEEEE. The CDR3 sequence is 14 residues long.

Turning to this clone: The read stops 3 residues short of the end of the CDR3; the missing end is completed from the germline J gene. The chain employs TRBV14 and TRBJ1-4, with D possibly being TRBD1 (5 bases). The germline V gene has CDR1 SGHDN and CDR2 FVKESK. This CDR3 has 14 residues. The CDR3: CASSVRRGGSPLFF. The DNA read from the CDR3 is TGTGCCAGCAGCGTCCGGAGGGGTGGATCACCA.

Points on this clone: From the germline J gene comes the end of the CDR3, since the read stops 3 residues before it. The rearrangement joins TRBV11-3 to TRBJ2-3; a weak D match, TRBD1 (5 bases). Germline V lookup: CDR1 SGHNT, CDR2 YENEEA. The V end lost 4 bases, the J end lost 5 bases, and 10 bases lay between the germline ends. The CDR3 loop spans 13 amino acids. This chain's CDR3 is CASSSSQGDTQYF. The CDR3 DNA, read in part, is TGTGCCAGCAGCTCCTCCCAGGGAGATACG.

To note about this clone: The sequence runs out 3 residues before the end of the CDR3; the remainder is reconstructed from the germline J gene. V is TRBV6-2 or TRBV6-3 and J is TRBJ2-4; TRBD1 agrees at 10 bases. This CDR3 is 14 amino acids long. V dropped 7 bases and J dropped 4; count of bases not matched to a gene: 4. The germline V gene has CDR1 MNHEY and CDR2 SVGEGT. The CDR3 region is CASTPGQGKNIQYF. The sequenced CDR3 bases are TGTGCCAGCACCCCGGGACAGGGGAAAAACATT.

The CDR3 bases that were read are TGTGCCAGTAGTAAACAGGGGGCGATATTCGGAAACACC. It translates to CASSKQGAIFGNT. The CDR3, in full, reads CASSKQGAIFGNTIYF. The chain uses TRBV19 and TRBJ1-3; 9 positions match TRBD1. The DNA ends 3 residues before the CDR3 does, and the rest of the CDR3 is filled in from the germline J gene. The V gene end was trimmed by 4 bases and the J gene end by 4 bases; junction bases not matched to a gene: 8. There are 16 residues in the CDR3. Per germline, CDR1 LNHDA and CDR2 SQIVND (reference sequence). The variable domain in full, completed from reference TRBV19 and TRBJ1-3, reads DGGITQSPKYLFRKEGQNVTLSCEQNLNHDAMYWYRQDPGQGLRLIYYSQIVNDFQKGDIAEGYSVSREKKESFPLTVTSAQKNPTAFYLCASSKQGAIFGNTIYFGEGSWLTVV.

CDR3 in amino acids: CASRPRTGTNTEAFF. The covered CDR3 bases are TGTGCCAGCAGGCCCCGGACAGGGACCAACACTGAA. The V and J genes are TRBV5-5 and TRBJ1-1; 8 bases agree with TRBD1. The missing CDR3 end, 3 residues past where the read stops, is filled in from the germline J gene. The CDR3 consists of 15 residues. Germline CDR1 and CDR2: SGHKS and YYEKEE (reference sequence). V gave up 5 bases and J gave up 2 bases; unmatched junction bases: 8. Drawing the rest from reference TRBV5-5 and TRBJ1-1, the complete variable domain is DAGVTQSPTHLIKTRGQQVTLRCSPISGHKSVSWYQQVLGQGPQFIFQYYEKEERGRGNFPDRFSARQFPNYSSELNVNALLLGDSALYLCASRPRTGTNTEAFFGQGTRLTVV.

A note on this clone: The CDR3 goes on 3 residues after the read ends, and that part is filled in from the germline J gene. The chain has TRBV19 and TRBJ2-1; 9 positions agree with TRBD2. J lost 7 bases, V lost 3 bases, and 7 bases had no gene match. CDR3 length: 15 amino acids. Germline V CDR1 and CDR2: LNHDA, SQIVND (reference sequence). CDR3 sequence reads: CASSMPGLAHNEQFF. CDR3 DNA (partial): TGTGCCAGTAGTATGCCGGGACTAGCTCATAATGAG.

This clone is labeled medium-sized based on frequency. The CDR3 bases that were read are TGTGCCAGCATCCCCGGACTAGCTCCTACAGATACG. Translation gives CASIPGLAPTDT. The full-length CDR3 reads as CASIPGLAPTDTQYF. The genes are TRBV2 and TRBJ2-3; 8 nucleotides agree with TRBD2. The read is 3 residues too short to cover the CDR3 end, so that end is filled in from the germline J gene. Germline V lookup: CDR1 SNHLY, CDR2 FYNNEI. V lost 7 bases and J lost 3; bases outside the gene matches: 9. CDR3 size: 15 residues.

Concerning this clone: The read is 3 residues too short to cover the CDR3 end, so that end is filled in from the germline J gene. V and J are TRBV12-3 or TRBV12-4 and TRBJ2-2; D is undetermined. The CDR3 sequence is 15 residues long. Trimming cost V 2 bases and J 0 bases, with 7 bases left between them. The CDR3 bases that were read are TGTGCCAGCAGTTTAAGTCAGACGAACACCGGGGAG. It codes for CASSLSQTNTGE. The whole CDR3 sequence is CASSLSQTNTGELFF.